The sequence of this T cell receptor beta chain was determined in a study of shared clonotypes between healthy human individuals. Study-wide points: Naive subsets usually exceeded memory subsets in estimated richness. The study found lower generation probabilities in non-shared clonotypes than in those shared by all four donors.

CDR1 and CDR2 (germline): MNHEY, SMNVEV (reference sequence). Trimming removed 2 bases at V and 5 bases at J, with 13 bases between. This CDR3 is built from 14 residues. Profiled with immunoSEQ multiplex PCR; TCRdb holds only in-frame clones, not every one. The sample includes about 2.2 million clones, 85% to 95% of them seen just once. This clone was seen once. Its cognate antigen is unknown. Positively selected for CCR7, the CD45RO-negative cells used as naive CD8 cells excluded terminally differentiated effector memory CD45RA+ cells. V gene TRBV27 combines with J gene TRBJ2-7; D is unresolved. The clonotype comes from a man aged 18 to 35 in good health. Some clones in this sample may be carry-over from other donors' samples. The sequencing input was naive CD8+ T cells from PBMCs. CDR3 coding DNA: TGTGCCAGCAGTTTAGTACAGTCTGACCACGAGCAGTACTTC. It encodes CASSLVQSDHEQYF.